The following is a T cell receptor (beta chain) sequence with its context. In this sample, this clone turned up a few times. Its antigen is still unknown. Read data end 3 residues before the CDR3 end; the end is taken from the germline J gene. For sequencing input, CVID and control samples contributed equivalent amounts of genomic DNA. For every sample, a 60 bp segment covering the rearranged TCRbeta CDR3 region was amplified and then sequenced. The immunoSEQ assay, a bias-corrected multiplex PCR with high-throughput sequencing, was employed for TCRbeta amplification. Per the authors' processing: Every unique nucleotide sequence was considered a clone and was annotated with V, D and J genes, copy number and frequency. Sequences were labeled productive if in frame, and non-productive if out of frame or containing stop codons. As previously described, Shannon's entropy was used to calculate clonality. The predicted amino acid sequences of productive clones were used to derive mean CDR3 Kyte-Doolittle hydropathy. Hierarchical clustering of scaled V gene usage was performed with the R hclust function using Manhattan distance and complete linkage. Clone sharing by CDR3 amino acid sequence was assessed by resampling 12 repertoires per group over 100 rounds. The repertoires were screened for 70 published EBV-specific TCRbeta sequences and a few hundred published CMV-specific TCRbeta sequences. Analysis left out a couple of CVID samples that produced under 10,000 sequences, so around 40 CVID repertoires remained. In its TCRdb copy, this immuneACCESS table keeps in-frame sequences only and misses some clones. Where compared with another copy, unresolved V genes explain less than half of these, and the others have no known cause. V, J and clone size are those of that table, while D and trimming were read from the DNA. With some 38,000 clones recorded, this sample contains no clone counted only once. The ten largest make up about 9.5% of the sample.

Predominantly Caucasian heritage was noted among both the CVID patients and the healthy controls. From each donor, roughly 5 to 8.5 ml of heparinized peripheral whole blood was collected. Genomic DNA from adults with common variable immune deficiency (CVID) and from healthy adult controls was the source for sequencing TCRbeta CDR3 repertoires. The control group comprised approximately 22 healthy adult volunteers, some 12 female and approximately 10 male, aged roughly 20 to 66 years with a mean age of approximately 30. Diluted blood was density-centrifuged over Hypaque 1077 or Ficoll-Paque to isolate peripheral blood mononuclear cells. Genomic DNA was obtained from unsorted mononuclear cells through either Qiagen column purification or a centrifugation-based method. This sample stems from a study of T cell clonality in common variable immunodeficiency (dated by TCRdb to the mid-2010s). The germline V gene sets CDR1 to SGHNT and CDR2 to YENEEA. V and J lose 4 bases and 9 bases, and a span of 13 bases separates them. From cysteine to phenylalanine, the CDR3 is 13 amino acids long. The 30 bases shown cover part of the CDR3, and their frame starts at base 1.

What the research found in general, with its limitations: Reportedly, TCRbeta sequences from CVID had fewer deletions and N-nucleotide insertions, and highly modified clones with 13 or more V deletions were absent from CVID. Despite equal DNA input, controls averaged around 87,000 unique sequences per sample versus about 32,000 in CVID samples. It was noted by the authors that sequencing of the repertoires of T cell subpopulations would be needed to clarify the cause of the increased clonality in CVID. Compared with healthy controls, CVID subjects showed increased TCRbeta clonality (t-test p = 0.018), a feature most characteristic of about a third of subjects. Correlations of repertoire features with clinical complications were constrained by heterogeneity among patients within the CVID cohort. CVID subjects shared fewer TCRbeta clones with each other than healthy controls did (p < 0.0001).

The rearranged segments are TRBV11-3 and TRBJ2-1; TRBD1 could be the D gene, as 5 bases match. Sequencing was performed on peripheral blood mononuclear cells. The sequence was obtained from a person aged 18 to 75 in good health. CDR3 bases read: TGTGCCAGCAGCTCGCAGCCCGACAGTGAG. This encodes CASSSQPDSE. The full CDR3 protein reads CASSSQPDSEQFF.